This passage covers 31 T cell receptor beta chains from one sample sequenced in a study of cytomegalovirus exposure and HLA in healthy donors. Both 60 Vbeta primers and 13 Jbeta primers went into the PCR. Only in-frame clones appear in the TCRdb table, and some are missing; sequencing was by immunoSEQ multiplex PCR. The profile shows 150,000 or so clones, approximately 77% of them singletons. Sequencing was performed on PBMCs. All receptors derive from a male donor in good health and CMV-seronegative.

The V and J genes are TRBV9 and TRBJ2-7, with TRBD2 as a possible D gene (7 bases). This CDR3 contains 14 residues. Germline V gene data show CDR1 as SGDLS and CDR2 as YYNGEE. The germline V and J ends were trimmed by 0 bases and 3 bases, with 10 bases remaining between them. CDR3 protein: CASSVVRGLYEQYF. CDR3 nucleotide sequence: TGTGCCAGCAGCGTAGTGCGGGGGCTCTACGAGCAGTACTTC. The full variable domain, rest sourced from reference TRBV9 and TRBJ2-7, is DSGVTQTPKHLITATGQRVTLRCSPRSGDLSVYWYQQSLDQGLQFLIQYYNGEERAKGNILERFSAQQFPDLHSELNLSSLELGDSALYFCASSVVRGLYEQYFGPGTRLTVT.

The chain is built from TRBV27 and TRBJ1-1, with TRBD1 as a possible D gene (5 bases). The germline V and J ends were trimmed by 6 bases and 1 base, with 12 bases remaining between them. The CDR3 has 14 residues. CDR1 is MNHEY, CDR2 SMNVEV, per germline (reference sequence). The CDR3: CASRVWGPNTEAFF. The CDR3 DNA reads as TGTGCCAGCAGGGTCTGGGGCCCGAACACTGAAGCTTTCTTT.

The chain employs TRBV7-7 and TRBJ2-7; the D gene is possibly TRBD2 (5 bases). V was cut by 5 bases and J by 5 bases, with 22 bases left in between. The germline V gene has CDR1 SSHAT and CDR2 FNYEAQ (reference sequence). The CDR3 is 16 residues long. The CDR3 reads CASSRGTPTGMNEQYF. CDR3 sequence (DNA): TGTGCCAGCAGCCGGGGAACTCCTACGGGAATGAACGAGCAGTACTTC.

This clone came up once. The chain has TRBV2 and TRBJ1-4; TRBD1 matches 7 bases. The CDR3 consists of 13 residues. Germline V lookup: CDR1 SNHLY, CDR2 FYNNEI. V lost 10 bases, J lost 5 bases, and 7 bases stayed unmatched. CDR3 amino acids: CANNRGENEKLFF. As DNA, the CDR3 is TGTGCCAACAACAGGGGCGAAAATGAAAAACTGTTTTTT.

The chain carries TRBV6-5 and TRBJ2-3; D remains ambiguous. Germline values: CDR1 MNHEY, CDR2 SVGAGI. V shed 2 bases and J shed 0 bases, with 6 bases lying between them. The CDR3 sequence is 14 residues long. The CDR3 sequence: CASSYGSSTDTQYF. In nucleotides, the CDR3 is TGTGCCAGCAGTTACGGCAGTAGCACAGATACGCAGTATTTT.

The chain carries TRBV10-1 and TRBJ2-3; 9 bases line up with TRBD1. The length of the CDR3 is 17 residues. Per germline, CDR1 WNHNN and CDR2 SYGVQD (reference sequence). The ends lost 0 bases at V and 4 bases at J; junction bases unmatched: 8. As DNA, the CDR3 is TGCGCCAGCAGTGAGTCCCCCCTTGGGACAGGGCCAGATACGCAGTATTTT. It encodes CASSESPLGTGPDTQYF.

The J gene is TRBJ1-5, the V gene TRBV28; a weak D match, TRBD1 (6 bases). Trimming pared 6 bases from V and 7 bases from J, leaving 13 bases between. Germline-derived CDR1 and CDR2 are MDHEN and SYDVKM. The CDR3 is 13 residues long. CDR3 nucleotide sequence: TGTGCCAGCAGCGTACAGGGACGGCAGCCCCAGCATTTT. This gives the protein CASSVQGRQPQHF.

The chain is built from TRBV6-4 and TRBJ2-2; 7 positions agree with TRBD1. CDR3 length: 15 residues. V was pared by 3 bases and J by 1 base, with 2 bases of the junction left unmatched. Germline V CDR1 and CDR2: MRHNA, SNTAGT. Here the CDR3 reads CASSETGRNTGELFF. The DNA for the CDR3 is TGTGCCAGCAGTGAGACAGGGCGGAACACCGGGGAGCTGTTTTTT.

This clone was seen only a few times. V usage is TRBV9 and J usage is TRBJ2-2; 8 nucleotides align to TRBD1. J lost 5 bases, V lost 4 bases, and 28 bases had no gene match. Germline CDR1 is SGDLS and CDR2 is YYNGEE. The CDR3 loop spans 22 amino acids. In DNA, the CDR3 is TGTGCCAGCAGCACCCGGTATTCTTCCGGGACAGGACGAACACCAGGGACCGGGGAGCTGTTTTTT. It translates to CASSTRYSSGTGRTPGTGELFF.

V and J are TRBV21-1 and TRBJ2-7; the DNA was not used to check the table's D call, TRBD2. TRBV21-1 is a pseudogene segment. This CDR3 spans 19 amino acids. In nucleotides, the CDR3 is TGTGCCAGCAGCGAGGAGGGACTAGCGGGAGGAAAGACGACCTACGAGCAGTACTTC. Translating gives CASSEEGLAGGKTTYEQYF.

This CDR3 reads CAISELTGAGNTIYF. The CDR3 bases are TGTGCCATCAGTGAGTTAACAGGGGCTGGAAACACCATATATTTT. V and J are TRBV10-3 and TRBJ1-3; 7 bases fit TRBD1. The germline CDR1 and CDR2 sequences are ENHRY and SYGVKD. The CDR3 spans 15 residues. Trimming at V came to 1 base and at J to 2 bases, leaving 2 bases not matched to a gene.

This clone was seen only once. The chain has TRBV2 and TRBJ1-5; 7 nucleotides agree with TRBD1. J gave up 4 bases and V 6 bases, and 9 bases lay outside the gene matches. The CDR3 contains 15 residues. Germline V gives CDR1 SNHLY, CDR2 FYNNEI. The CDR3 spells CASRTDRASNQPQHF. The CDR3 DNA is TGTGCCAGCAGGACTGACAGGGCTTCAAATCAGCCCCAGCATTTT.

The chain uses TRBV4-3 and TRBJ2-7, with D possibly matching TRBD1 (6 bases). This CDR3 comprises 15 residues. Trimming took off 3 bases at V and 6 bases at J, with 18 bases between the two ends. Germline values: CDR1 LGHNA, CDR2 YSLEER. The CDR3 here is CASSQDYRAHGEQYF. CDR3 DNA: TGCGCCAGCAGCCAGGATTACAGGGCTCACGGCGAGCAGTACTTC.

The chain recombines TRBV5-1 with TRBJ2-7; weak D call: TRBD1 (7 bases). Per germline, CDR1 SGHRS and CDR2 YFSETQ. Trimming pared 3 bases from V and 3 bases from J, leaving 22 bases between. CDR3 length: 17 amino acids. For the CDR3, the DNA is TGCGCCAGCAGCTATGGGGGCCCAGGAGGGACAGTCTACGAGCAGTACTTC. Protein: CASSYGGPGGTVYEQYF.

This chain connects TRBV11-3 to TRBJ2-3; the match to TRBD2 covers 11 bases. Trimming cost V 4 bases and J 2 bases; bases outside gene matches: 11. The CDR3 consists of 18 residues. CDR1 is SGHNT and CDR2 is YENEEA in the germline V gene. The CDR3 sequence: CASSSSSGLAGSTDTQYF. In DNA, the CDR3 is TGTGCCAGCAGCTCCTCCTCCGGACTAGCGGGCTCCACAGATACGCAGTATTTT. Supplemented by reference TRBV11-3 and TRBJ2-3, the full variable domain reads EAGVVQSPRYKIIEKKQPVAFWCNPISGHNTLYWYLQNLGQGPELLIRYENEEAVDDSQLPKDRFSAERLKGVDSTLKIQPAELGDSAVYLCASSSSSGLAGSTDTQYFGPGTRLTVL.

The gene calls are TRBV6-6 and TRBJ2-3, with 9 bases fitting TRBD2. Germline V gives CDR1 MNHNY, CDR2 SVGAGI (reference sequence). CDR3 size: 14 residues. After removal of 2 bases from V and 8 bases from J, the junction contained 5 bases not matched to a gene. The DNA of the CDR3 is TGTGCCAGCAGTTACGGGACTAGCCTTACTACGCAGTATTTT. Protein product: CASSYGTSLTTQYF.

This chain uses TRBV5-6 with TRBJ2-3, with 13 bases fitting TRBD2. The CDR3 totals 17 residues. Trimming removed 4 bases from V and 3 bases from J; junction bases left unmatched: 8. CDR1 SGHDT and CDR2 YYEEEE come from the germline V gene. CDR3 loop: CASSRVVTSGRTDTQYF. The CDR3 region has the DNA TGTGCCAGCAGCCGAGTTGTGACTAGCGGGAGGACAGATACGCAGTATTTT.

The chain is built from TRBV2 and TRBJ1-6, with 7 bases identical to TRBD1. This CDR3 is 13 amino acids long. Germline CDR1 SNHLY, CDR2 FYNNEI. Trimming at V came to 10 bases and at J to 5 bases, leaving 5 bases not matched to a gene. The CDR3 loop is CATGTDHNSPLHF. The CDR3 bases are TGTGCCACCGGGACAGATCATAATTCACCCCTCCACTTT.

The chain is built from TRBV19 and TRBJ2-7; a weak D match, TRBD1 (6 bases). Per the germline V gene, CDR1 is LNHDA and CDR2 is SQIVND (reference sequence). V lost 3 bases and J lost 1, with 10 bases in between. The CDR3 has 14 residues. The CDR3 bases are TGTGCCAGTAGTATCCAGGGGTCGTCCTACGAGCAGTACTTC. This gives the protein CASSIQGSSYEQYF.

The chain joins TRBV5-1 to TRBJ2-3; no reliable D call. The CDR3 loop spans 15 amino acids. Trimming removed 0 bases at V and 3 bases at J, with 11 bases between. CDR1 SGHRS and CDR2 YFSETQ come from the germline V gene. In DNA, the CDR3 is TGCGCCAGCAGCTTGGCCAATCGTGCGACAGATACGCAGTATTTT. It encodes CASSLANRATDTQYF.

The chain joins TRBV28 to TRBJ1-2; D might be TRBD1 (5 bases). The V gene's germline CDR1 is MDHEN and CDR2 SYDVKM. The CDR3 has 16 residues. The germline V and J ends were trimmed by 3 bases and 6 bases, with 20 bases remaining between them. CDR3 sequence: CASSFPQGIVNDGYTF. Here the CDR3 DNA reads TGTGCCAGCAGTTTCCCTCAGGGAATCGTCAACGATGGCTACACCTTC.

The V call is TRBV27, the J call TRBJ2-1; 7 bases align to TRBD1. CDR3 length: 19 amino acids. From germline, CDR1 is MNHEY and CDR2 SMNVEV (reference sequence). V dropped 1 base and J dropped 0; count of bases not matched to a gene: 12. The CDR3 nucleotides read TGTGCCAGCAGTTTATACGGGACAGCTACCCCGGGCTCCTACAATGAGCAGTTCTTC. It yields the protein CASSLYGTATPGSYNEQFF.

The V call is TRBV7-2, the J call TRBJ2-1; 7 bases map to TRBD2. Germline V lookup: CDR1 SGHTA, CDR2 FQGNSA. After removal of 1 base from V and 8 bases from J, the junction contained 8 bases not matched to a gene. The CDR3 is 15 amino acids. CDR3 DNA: TGTGCCAGCAGCTTAGGCGGGAGCAATAAGGATGAGCAGTTCTTC. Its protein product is CASSLGGSNKDEQFF. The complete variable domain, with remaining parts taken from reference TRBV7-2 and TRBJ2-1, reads GAGVSQSPSNKVTEKGKDVELRCDPISGHTALYWYRQSLGQGLEFLIYFQGNSAPDKSGLPSDRFSAERTGGSVSTLTIQRTQQEDSAVYLCASSLGGSNKDEQFFGPGTRLTVL.

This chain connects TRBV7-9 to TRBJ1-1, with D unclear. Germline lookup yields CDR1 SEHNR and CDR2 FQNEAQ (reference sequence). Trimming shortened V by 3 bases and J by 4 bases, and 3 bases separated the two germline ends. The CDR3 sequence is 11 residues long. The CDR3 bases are TGTGCCAGCAGCTTCAGCACTGAAGCTTTCTTT. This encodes CASSFSTEAFF.

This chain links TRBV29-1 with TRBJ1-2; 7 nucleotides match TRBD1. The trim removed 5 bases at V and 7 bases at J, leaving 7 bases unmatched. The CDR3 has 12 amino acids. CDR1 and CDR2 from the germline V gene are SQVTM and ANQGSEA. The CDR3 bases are TGCAGCGTTCGGCCAGGGGGTGGTGGCTACACCTTC. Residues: CSVRPGGGGYTF.

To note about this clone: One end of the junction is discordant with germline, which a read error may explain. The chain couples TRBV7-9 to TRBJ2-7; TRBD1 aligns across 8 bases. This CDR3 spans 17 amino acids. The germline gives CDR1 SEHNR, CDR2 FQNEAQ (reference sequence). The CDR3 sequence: CSSSSTRTGRSSYEQYF. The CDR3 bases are TGTTCCAGCAGCTCTACTAGGACAGGGAGAAGCTCCTACGAGCAGTACTTC.

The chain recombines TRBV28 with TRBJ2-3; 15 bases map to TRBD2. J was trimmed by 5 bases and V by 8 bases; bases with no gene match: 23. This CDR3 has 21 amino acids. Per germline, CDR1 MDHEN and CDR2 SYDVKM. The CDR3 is CASVGRGRRTSGRAGGDTQYF. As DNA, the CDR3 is TGTGCCAGCGTCGGACGGGGGCGAAGGACTAGCGGGAGGGCCGGGGGAGATACGCAGTATTTT.

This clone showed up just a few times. CDR3 nucleotide sequence: TGTGCCAGCAGTCAGGGGGCTCGAAACACCATATATTTT. Its translation: CASSQGARNTIYF. This chain connects TRBV6-1 to TRBJ1-3, with 8 bases fitting TRBD1. Germline trimming cut 5 bases from V and 5 bases from J; bases unmatched to any gene: 2. Germline lookup yields CDR1 MNHNS and CDR2 SASEGT. The CDR3 runs 13 residues.

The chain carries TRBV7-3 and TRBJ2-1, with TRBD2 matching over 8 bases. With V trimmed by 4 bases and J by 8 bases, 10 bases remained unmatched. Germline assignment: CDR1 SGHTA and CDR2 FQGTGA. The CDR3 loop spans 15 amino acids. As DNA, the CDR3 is TGTGCCAGCAGCTCTGGCCGGGGGGGGCGGGATGAGCAGTTCTTC. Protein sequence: CASSSGRGGRDEQFF.

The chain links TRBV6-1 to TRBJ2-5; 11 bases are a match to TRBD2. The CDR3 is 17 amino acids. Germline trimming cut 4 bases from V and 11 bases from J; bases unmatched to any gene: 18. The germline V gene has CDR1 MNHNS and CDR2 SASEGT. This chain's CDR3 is CASSGVTSGGYPYEQYF. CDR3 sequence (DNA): TGTGCCAGCAGTGGGGTTACTAGCGGGGGCTATCCCTATGAGCAGTACTTC.

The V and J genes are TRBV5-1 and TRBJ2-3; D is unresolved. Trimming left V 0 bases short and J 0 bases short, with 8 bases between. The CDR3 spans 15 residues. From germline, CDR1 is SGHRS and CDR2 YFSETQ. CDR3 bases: TGCGCCAGCAGCTTGGCGCTTACTAGCACAGATACGCAGTATTTT. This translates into CASSLALTSTDTQYF.